The 19 T cell receptor beta chains in this list originate from one sample, sequenced in a study of T cell responses to AZD1222 COVID-19 vaccine. Data came from immunoSEQ multiplex PCR; TCRdb stores just in-frame clones and leaves some out. The sample shows about 100,000 clones, 70% to 90% of them seen only once. Sequenced material: peripheral blood, taken on day 0 of AZD1222 vaccination. All receptors come from an adult in good health.

This clone was counted once. The chain carries TRBV25-1 and TRBJ2-3, with 8 bases matching TRBD2. CDR1 and CDR2 (germline): MGHDK, SYGVNS. CDR3 length: 16 amino acids. Germline trimming cut 1 base from V and 2 bases from J; bases unmatched to any gene: 5. The CDR3 DNA reads as TGTGCCAGCAGTGAATGGCAGCGGGGGATCACAGATACGCAGTATTTT. This codes for CASSEWQRGITDTQYF.

The chain uses TRBV2 and TRBJ2-1; 8 bases align to TRBD2. From germline, CDR1 is SNHLY and CDR2 FYNNEI. There are 14 residues in the CDR3. V lost 6 bases, J lost 6 bases, and 7 bases stayed unmatched. DNA for the CDR3: TGTGCCAGCAGCGTAGCGGGGATCTCCAATGAGCAGTTCTTC. This sequence encodes CASSVAGISNEQFF.

This chain connects TRBV6-5 to TRBJ1-2; D perhaps matches TRBD1 (5 bases). This CDR3 is built from 11 residues. Trimming stripped 8 bases from V and 8 bases from J, with 12 bases between. CDR1 is MNHEY and CDR2 is SVGAGI in the germline V gene. The CDR3 region has the DNA TGTGCCAGCCATAAGGGGCAGGGCTACACCTTC. The encoded protein is CASHKGQGYTF.

The chain's CDR3 is CASSYARQGASYEQYF. Here the CDR3 DNA reads TGTGCCAGCAGTTACGCCAGACAGGGGGCTAGTTACGAGCAGTACTTC. The V and J genes are TRBV6-5 and TRBJ2-7; 10 positions match TRBD1. This CDR3 has 16 amino acids. Germline CDR1 and CDR2: MNHEY and SVGAGI. J lost 4 bases, V lost 2 bases, and 8 bases had no gene match.

V is TRBV25-1 and J is TRBJ2-1; possibly TRBD2 for D (5 bases). Per germline, CDR1 MGHDK and CDR2 SYGVNS. Trimming shortened V by 6 bases and J by 5 bases, and 20 bases separated the two germline ends. The CDR3 totals 16 residues. The CDR3 sequence is CASSSSWERNHNEQFF. CDR3 nucleotide sequence: TGTGCCAGCAGCTCCTCGTGGGAGCGAAATCACAATGAGCAGTTCTTC.

Of note for this clone: Within the sample, other DNA sequences also encode this same CDR3. The rearrangement links TRBV12-3 or TRBV12-4 to TRBJ1-1; D uncertain. Between the trimmed V and J ends, which lost 5 bases and 1 base, there was a span of 8 bases. CDR3 size: 13 residues. The CDR3 reads CASSPRRNTEAFF. In DNA form, the CDR3 reads TGTGCCAGCAGTCCCCGACGGAACACTGAAGCTTTCTTT.

The V call is TRBV5-1, the J call TRBJ1-1; 7 bases line up with TRBD1. V shed 0 bases, J shed 4 bases, and the junction held 6 bases outside the gene matches. The CDR3 covers 15 residues. Germline values: CDR1 SGHRS, CDR2 YFSETQ. The CDR3 DNA follows: TGCGCCAGCAGCTTGGCTTCAGGGGGTGTCACTGAAGCTTTCTTT. Protein product: CASSLASGGVTEAFF.

The genes are TRBV30 and TRBJ2-1; a possible D gene is TRBD1 (5 bases). Trimming removed 4 bases from V and 8 bases from J, with 15 bases in between. Looked up from germline, CDR1 is GTSNPN and CDR2 is SVGIG (reference sequence). The CDR3 has 13 residues. Written as DNA, the CDR3 is TGTGCCTGGACCCCGACAGTGCCTGATGAGCAGTTCTTC. This translates into CAWTPTVPDEQFF.

The rearrangement links TRBV28 to TRBJ1-1, with D possibly matching TRBD1 (5 bases). V was clipped by 2 bases and J by 5 bases, with 21 bases between them. Germline assignment: CDR1 MDHEN and CDR2 SYDVKM. The CDR3 consists of 17 residues. The CDR3 loop is CASSLRGGVDLSTEAFF. The DNA for the CDR3 is TGTGCCAGCAGTTTAAGGGGTGGGGTGGATTTGTCGACTGAAGCTTTCTTT.

This chain uses TRBV6-4 with TRBJ2-5; D remains ambiguous. V lost 1 base, J lost 7 bases, and 4 bases lay in between. The CDR3 is 11 amino acids. The V gene's germline CDR1 is MRHNA and CDR2 SNTAGT. For the CDR3, the DNA is TGTGCCAGCAGTGACTTCTGGACCCAGTACTTC. Residues: CASSDFWTQYF.

The chain uses TRBV11-3 and TRBJ1-1; no firm D call. The ends were cut back, 3 bases at V and 4 bases at J, with 9 bases in the middle. Germline CDR1 reads SGHNT; CDR2 reads YENEEA. CDR3 length: 13 residues. CDR3 amino acids: CASSFRVGTEAFF. DNA of the CDR3: TGTGCCAGCAGCTTTAGGGTTGGCACTGAAGCTTTCTTT.

V is TRBV24-1 and J is TRBJ2-7; D is possibly TRBD2 (5 bases). This CDR3 has 14 amino acids. CDR1 is KGHDR and CDR2 is SFDVKD in the germline V gene. Trimming removed 3 bases at V and 0 bases at J, with 8 bases between. The CDR3 protein is CATSDRRSSYEQYF. As DNA, the CDR3 is TGTGCCACCAGTGATAGGAGGAGCTCCTACGAGCAGTACTTC.

As DNA, the CDR3 is TGTGCCAGCAGCACGGGGGCTGAAGCTTTCTTT. It specifies CASSTGAEAFF. The chain carries TRBV2 and TRBJ1-1; D is possibly TRBD1 (5 bases). V gave up 6 bases and J gave up 6 bases, with 8 bases separating them. The CDR3 runs to 11 residues. The V gene's germline CDR1 is SNHLY and CDR2 FYNNEI.

The rearrangement links TRBV12-3 or TRBV12-4 to TRBJ1-5; D gene ambiguous. The CDR3 runs to 13 residues. With 3 bases removed from V and 7 bases from J, the gap between germline ends came to 10 bases. CDR3 in DNA: TGTGCCAGCAGTTTTGGCCAAGGACAGCCCCAGCATTTT. Protein product: CASSFGQGQPQHF.

This clone was observed once. The gene calls are TRBV13 and TRBJ2-7, with 12 bases that match TRBD2. The germline V gene has CDR1 PRHDT and CDR2 FYEKMQ (reference sequence). The V gene end was trimmed by 5 bases and the J gene end by 2 bases; junction bases not matched to a gene: 7. This CDR3 spans 16 amino acids. This CDR3 reads CASSPGLAGTTYEQYF. The CDR3 region has the DNA TGTGCCAGCAGCCCTGGACTAGCGGGGACGACCTACGAGCAGTACTTC. Based on the CDR3 plus reference TRBV13 and TRBJ2-7, the full variable domain is AAGVIQSPRHLIKEKRETATLKCYPIPRHDTVYWYQQGPGQDPQFLISFYEKMQSDKGSIPDRFSAQQFSDYHSELNMSSLELGDSALYFCASSPGLAGTTYEQYFGPGTRLTVT.

The chain links TRBV4-1 to TRBJ1-5; 8 nucleotides align to TRBD1. The CDR3 totals 18 residues. The V gene's germline CDR1 is MGHRA and CDR2 YSYEKL. V trimming: 1 base; J trimming: 1 base; junction bases outside the gene matches: 9. The DNA for the CDR3 is TGCGCCAGCAGCCAAGTCCCAGCAGGGGGCGCGAGCAATCAGCCCCAGCATTTT. Protein: CASSQVPAGGASNQPQHF.

The chain employs TRBV5-1 and TRBJ1-2; TRBD1 might be the D (5 bases). Germline-derived CDR1 and CDR2 are SGHRS and YFSETQ. This CDR3 has 15 residues. Trimming left V 4 bases short and J 2 bases short, with 15 bases between. The CDR3 spells CASSTGQAGNYGYTF. The CDR3 DNA sequence: TGCGCCAGCAGCACCGGACAAGCGGGAAACTATGGCTACACCTTC.

V gene TRBV28 combines with J gene TRBJ2-7; no reliable D call. V lost 2 bases and J lost 0, with 8 bases in between. The CDR3 loop spans 14 amino acids. Per the germline V gene, CDR1 is MDHEN and CDR2 is SYDVKM. The CDR3 region is CASSLESSSYEQYF. CDR3 in DNA: TGTGCCAGCAGTTTAGAGAGCAGCTCCTACGAGCAGTACTTC.

V is TRBV29-1 and J is TRBJ1-1; D remains ambiguous. V lost 2 bases, J lost 1 base, and 8 bases lay in between. Per the germline V gene, CDR1 is SQVTM and CDR2 is ANQGSEA. This CDR3 region has 13 residues. CDR3 DNA sequence: TGCAGCGTTGAAAAGGTCGCGAACACTGAAGCTTTCTTT. The encoded protein is CSVEKVANTEAFF.